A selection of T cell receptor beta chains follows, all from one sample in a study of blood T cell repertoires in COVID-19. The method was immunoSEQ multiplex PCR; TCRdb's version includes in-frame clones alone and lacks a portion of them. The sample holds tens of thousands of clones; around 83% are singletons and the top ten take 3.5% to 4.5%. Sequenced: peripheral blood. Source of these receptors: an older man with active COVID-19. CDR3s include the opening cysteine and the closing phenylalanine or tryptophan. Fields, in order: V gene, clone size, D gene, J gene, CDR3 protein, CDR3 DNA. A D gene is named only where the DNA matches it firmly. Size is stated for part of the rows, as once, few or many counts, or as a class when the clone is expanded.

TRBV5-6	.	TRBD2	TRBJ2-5	CASSLGLATETQYF	TGTGCCAGCAGCTTAGGACTAGCGACAGAGACCCAGTACTTC
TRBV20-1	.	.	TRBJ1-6	CSEEGRSPLHF	TGCAGTGAGGAGGGTCGTTCACCCCTCCACTTT
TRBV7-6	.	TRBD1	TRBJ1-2	CASSLEDRALYGYTF	TGTGCCAGCAGCTTAGAGGACAGGGCCCTCTATGGCTACACCTTC
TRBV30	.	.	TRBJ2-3	CAWSPSRDTQYF	TGTGCCTGGAGTCCTTCCAGAGATACGCAGTATTTT
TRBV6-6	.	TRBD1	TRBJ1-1	CASSIGTGVGDTEAFF	TGTGCCAGCAGTATCGGGACAGGGGTCGGGGACACTGAAGCTTTCTTT
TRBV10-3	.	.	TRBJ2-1	CAIRRNSNEQFF	TGTGCCATCAGGAGGAACTCCAATGAGCAGTTCTTC
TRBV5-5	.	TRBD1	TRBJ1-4	CASSLLGTGSPSGSFEKLFF	TGTGCCAGCAGTCTACTCGGGACAGGGTCGCCGTCCGGGTCGTTCGAAAAACTGTTTTTT
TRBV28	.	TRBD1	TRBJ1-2	CASSLEMSVSGGDGYGYTF	TGTGCCAGCAGTTTAGAGATGTCGGTTTCAGGGGGCGACGGCTATGGCTACACCTTC
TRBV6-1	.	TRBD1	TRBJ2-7	CASSEAWDRDYEQYF	TGTGCCAGCAGTGAAGCTTGGGACAGGGACTACGAGCAGTACTTC
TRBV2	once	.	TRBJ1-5	CASSEAWAYQPQHF	TGTGCCAGCAGTGAAGCGTGGGCCTATCAGCCCCAGCATTTT
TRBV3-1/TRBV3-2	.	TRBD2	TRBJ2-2	CASSPRLTSGSLPYTGELFF	TGTGCCAGCAGCCCTCGTTTGACTAGCGGGAGCTTGCCGTACACCGGGGAGCTGTTTTTT
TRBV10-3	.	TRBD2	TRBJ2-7	CAISGLAGGPNEQYF	TGTGCCATCAGTGGACTAGCGGGAGGGCCCAACGAGCAGTACTTC
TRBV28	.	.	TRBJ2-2	CASRLAYTGELFF	TGTGCCAGCAGACTAGCCTACACCGGGGAGCTGTTTTTT
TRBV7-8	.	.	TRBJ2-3	CASSLEDLGTDTQYF	TGTGCCAGCAGCTTGGAGGATCTCGGCACAGATACGCAGTATTTT
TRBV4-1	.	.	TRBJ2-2	CASSPLTGVGRELFF	TGCGCCAGCAGCCCCCTCACCGGGGTTGGACGGGAGCTGTTTTTT
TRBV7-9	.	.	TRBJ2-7	CASSSSGSGNEQYF	TGTGCCAGCAGCTCAAGCGGGTCAGGTAACGAGCAGTACTTC